This T cell receptor (beta chain) was captured by sequencing in a study of beta chain features in type 1 diabetes. Expressed TCRB transcripts were sequenced because the isolated RNA had all been reverse transcribed beforehand. Libraries were prepared by immunoSEQ multiplex PCR; TCRdb keeps only in-frame clonotypes and omits some of them. This table holds about 270,000 clones, over 12% found once. The CDR3 runs 12 residues. Trimming shortened V by 3 bases and J by 3 bases, and 7 bases separated the two germline ends. Germline CDR1 SGHNT, CDR2 YYREEE (reference sequence). The TCR was taken from a woman between 40 and 55 years old in good health. The specimen was naive CD4+ T cells from blood. The chain combines TRBV5-4 with TRBJ2-7; the D gene is possibly TRBD1 (6 bases). Here the CDR3 reads CASSSRGYEQYF. CDR3 nucleotides: TGTGCCAGCAGCTCCAGGGGCTACGAGCAGTACTTC.